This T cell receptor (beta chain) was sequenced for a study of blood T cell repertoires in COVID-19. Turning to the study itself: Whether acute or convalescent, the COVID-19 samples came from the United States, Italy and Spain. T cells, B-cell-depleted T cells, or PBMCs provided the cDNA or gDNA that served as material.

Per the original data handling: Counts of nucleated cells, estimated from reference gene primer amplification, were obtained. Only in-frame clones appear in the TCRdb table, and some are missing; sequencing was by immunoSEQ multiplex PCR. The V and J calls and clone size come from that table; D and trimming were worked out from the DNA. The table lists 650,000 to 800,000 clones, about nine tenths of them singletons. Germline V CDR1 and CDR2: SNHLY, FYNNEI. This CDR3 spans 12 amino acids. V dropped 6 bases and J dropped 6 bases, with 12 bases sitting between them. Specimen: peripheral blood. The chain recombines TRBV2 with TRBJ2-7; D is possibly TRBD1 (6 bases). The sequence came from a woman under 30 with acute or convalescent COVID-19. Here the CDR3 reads CASSRQDSEQYF. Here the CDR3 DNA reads TGTGCCAGCAGCCGCCAGGACAGCGAGCAGTACTTC.